The 28 T cell receptor beta chains below come from one sample, sequenced in a study of T cell responses to AZD1222 COVID-19 vaccine. Only in-frame clones appear in the TCRdb table, and some are missing; sequencing was by immunoSEQ multiplex PCR. The data contain about 120,000 clones, approximately 92% of them singletons. The sequencing here drew on peripheral blood, taken 28 days after the second dose of the MenACWY control vaccine. Every receptor here comes from an adult who received the MenACWY meningococcal vaccine as a control.

This clone was seen once. The CDR3 does not close with the conserved phenylalanine or tryptophan, likely indicating a read error. The DNA is omitted, as the CDR3 cannot be located on it reliably, and the CDR3 follows TCRdb's listing. The V and J genes are TRBV20-1 and TRBJ2-3; whether TRBD1, the table's D call, matches the DNA was not checked. The CDR3 is 10 residues long, counting both termini. CDR1 is DFQATT and CDR2 is SNEGSKA in the germline V gene (reference sequence). The CDR3 sequence: CSARNVAMSL.

The chain is built from TRBV7-2 and TRBJ1-2, with a possible D match to TRBD1 (6 bases). Between the trimmed V and J ends, which lost 4 bases and 3 bases, there was a span of 9 bases. The CDR3 consists of 13 residues. Looked up from germline, CDR1 is SGHTA and CDR2 is FQGNSA. CDR3 in amino acids: CASSSDSDYGYTF. In nucleotides, the CDR3 is TGTGCCAGCAGCTCGGACAGCGACTATGGCTACACCTTC.

This chain joins TRBV2 and TRBJ2-3; 13 bases are shared with TRBD2. CDR3 length: 13 residues. Trimming cost V 10 bases and J 6 bases; bases outside gene matches: 4. The V gene's germline CDR1 is SNHLY and CDR2 FYNNEI. CDR3 sequence: CATGGLAGDTQYF. CDR3 coding DNA: TGTGCCACGGGGGGACTAGCGGGGGATACGCAGTATTTT. Full variable domain (missing parts from reference TRBV2 and TRBJ2-3): EPEVTQTPSHQVTQMGQEVILRCVPISNHLYFYWYRQILGQKVEFLVSFYNNEISEKSEIFDDQFSVERPDGSNFTLKIRSTKLEDSAMYFCATGGLAGDTQYFGPGTRLTVL.

Only one count was recorded for this clone. The chain joins TRBV7-9 to TRBJ1-5; no definite D call. Germline V CDR1 and CDR2: SEHNR, FQNEAQ (reference sequence). V dropped 5 bases and J dropped 7 bases, with 9 bases sitting between them. The CDR3 totals 12 residues. The CDR3 coding sequence is TGTGCCAGCAGCATACTCGGGCAGCCCCAGCATTTT. As protein: CASSILGQPQHF.

The chain joins TRBV4-3 to TRBJ1-2; 7 bases match TRBD1. CDR1 and CDR2 from the germline V gene are LGHNA and YSLEER. J gave up 5 bases and V 7 bases, and 13 bases lay outside the gene matches. This CDR3 comprises 15 residues. CDR3 sequence: CASKPDRQGGYGYTF. CDR3 DNA: TGCGCCAGCAAACCCGACAGGCAGGGGGGATATGGCTACACCTTC.

V is TRBV12-3 or TRBV12-4 and J is TRBJ1-4, with 9 bases aligning to TRBD1. Trimming took 7 bases from V and 5 from J; bases not matched to a gene: 2. This CDR3 has 13 residues. CDR3 residues: CASKTGGNEKLFF. CDR3 in DNA: TGTGCCAGCAAGACAGGGGGGAATGAAAAACTGTTTTTT.

This clone appeared a single time. The CDR3 loop reads CASSPPRREANEQFF. As DNA, the CDR3 is TGTGCCAGCAGCCCCCCTCGGAGGGAGGCCAATGAGCAGTTCTTC. The V and J genes are TRBV27 and TRBJ2-1, with a weak D call TRBD2 (6 bases). Germline V CDR1 and CDR2: MNHEY, SMNVEV (reference sequence). The CDR3 has 15 residues. The V and J ends lost 6 bases and 6 bases respectively, with 18 bases between them.

This clone was counted a single time. The chain combines TRBV2 with TRBJ1-6; the D is unclear. Trimming left V 4 bases short and J 7 bases short, with 5 bases between. The length of the CDR3 is 12 residues. Germline CDR1 SNHLY, CDR2 FYNNEI. The CDR3 coding sequence is TGTGCCAGCAGTGTGCAGAATTCACCCCTCCACTTT. This gives the protein CASSVQNSPLHF. Full variable domain (missing parts from reference TRBV2 and TRBJ1-6): EPEVTQTPSHQVTQMGQEVILRCVPISNHLYFYWYRQILGQKVEFLVSFYNNEISEKSEIFDDQFSVERPDGSNFTLKIRSTKLEDSAMYFCASSVQNSPLHFGNGTRLTVT.

The V gene is TRBV7-9, the J gene TRBJ1-6; 9 bases fit TRBD1. The CDR3 contains 18 residues. V dropped 5 bases and J dropped 5; count of bases not matched to a gene: 13. Germline V gene data show CDR1 as SEHNR and CDR2 as FQNEAQ (reference sequence). The CDR3 reads CASSPNRDREKDNSPLHF. For the CDR3, the DNA is TGTGCCAGCAGCCCGAACAGGGACAGGGAAAAGGATAATTCACCCCTCCACTTT.

The rearrangement joins TRBV27 to TRBJ2-7, with TRBD1 as a possible D gene (5 bases). With 5 bases removed from V and 6 bases from J, the gap between germline ends came to 20 bases. This CDR3 has 15 amino acids. Germline V gives CDR1 MNHEY, CDR2 SMNVEV (reference sequence). The CDR3 DNA follows: TGTGCCAGCAGTCCTTCGACAGCCCCGGGCGGCGAGCAGTACTTC. Its translation is CASSPSTAPGGEQYF.

The genes are TRBV6-5 and TRBJ1-2, with D perhaps TRBD1 (6 bases). In germline, CDR1 is MNHEY, CDR2 SVGAGI. Trimming took 6 bases from V and 8 from J, leaving 13 bases between them. The CDR3 contains 12 residues. The CDR3 region is CASSDYREGYTF. The CDR3, as DNA: TGTGCCAGCAGCGATTACAGGGAAGGCTACACCTTC.

The chain recombines TRBV10-3 with TRBJ2-1, with D possibly being TRBD1 (5 bases). This CDR3 is built from 15 residues. Trimming cost V 4 bases and J 4 bases, with 14 bases left between them. Germline CDR1 reads ENHRY; CDR2 reads SYGVKD. The CDR3 DNA reads as TGTGCCATCAGTGGGTTAGCAGGGAAGTACAATGAGCAGTTCTTC. As protein: CAISGLAGKYNEQFF.

The chain recombines TRBV7-6 with TRBJ1-3, with TRBD1 as a possible D gene (6 bases). Trimming took off 5 bases at V and 0 bases at J, with 23 bases between the two ends. CDR1 SGHVS and CDR2 FNYEAQ come from the germline V gene. The CDR3 runs 19 residues. The CDR3 loop reads CASSPQLGLIRGSGNTIYF. The CDR3 DNA follows: TGTGCCAGCAGCCCGCAACTGGGTTTGATCAGGGGCTCTGGAAACACCATATATTTT. Full variable domain (outside the CDR3, taken from reference TRBV7-6 and TRBJ1-3): GAGVSQSPRYKVTKRGQDVALRCDPISGHVSLYWYRQALGQGPEFLTYFNYEAQQDKSGLPNDRFSAERPEGSISTLTIQRTEQRDSAMYRCASSPQLGLIRGSGNTIYFGEGSWLTVV.

The chain employs TRBV19 and TRBJ2-1; the match to TRBD2 covers 9 bases. Germline CDR1 LNHDA, CDR2 SQIVND (reference sequence). This CDR3 comprises 15 residues. The ends lost 3 bases at V and 4 bases at J; junction bases unmatched: 4. The CDR3 reads CASSIWTSAYNEQFF. The CDR3 DNA reads TGTGCCAGTAGTATTTGGACTAGCGCTTACAATGAGCAGTTCTTC.

The chain combines TRBV28 with TRBJ2-1; D gene unclear. The V and J ends lost 4 bases and 4 bases respectively, with 5 bases between them. CDR3 length: 12 amino acids. CDR1 MDHEN and CDR2 SYDVKM come from the germline V gene. Here the CDR3 DNA reads TGTGCCAGCAGTTCGATATACAATGAGCAGTTCTTC. It codes for CASSSIYNEQFF.

This sequence joins TRBV10-3 and TRBJ2-3; perhaps TRBD2 as D (5 bases). V was clipped by 3 bases and J by 4 bases, with 5 bases between them. This CDR3 is 12 amino acids long. Per germline, CDR1 ENHRY and CDR2 SYGVKD. The DNA for the CDR3 is TGTGCCATCAGTGAAGCGGCAGATACGCAGTATTTT. The encoded protein is CAISEAADTQYF.

This sequence joins TRBV6-2 or TRBV6-3 and TRBJ2-5; tentatively, D is TRBD1 or TRBD2 (7 bases each). The germline V and J ends were trimmed by 2 bases and 1 base, with 17 bases remaining between them. Germline lookup yields CDR1 MNHEY and CDR2 SVGEGT. The CDR3 sequence is 17 residues long. CDR3 loop: CASSYTDREGPQETQYF. The CDR3 nucleotides read TGTGCCAGCAGTTACACTGACAGGGAGGGGCCCCAAGAGACCCAGTACTTC.

This CDR3 reads CASTARDRVTDTQYF. CDR3 DNA sequence: TGTGCCAGCACCGCAAGGGACAGAGTTACGGATACGCAGTATTTT. V gene TRBV6-5 combines with J gene TRBJ2-3; TRBD1 agrees at 7 bases. CDR1 and CDR2 (germline): MNHEY, SVGAGI. The V segment lost 7 bases and the J segment 6 bases; nucleotides outside the gene matches: 13. The CDR3 covers 15 residues.

The V call is TRBV11-2, the J call TRBJ1-6; no definite D call. V lost 0 bases and J lost 10, with 7 bases in between. Looked up from germline, CDR1 is SGHAT and CDR2 is FQNNGV. The CDR3 length is 13 residues. CDR3 nucleotides: TGTGCCAGCAGCTTAGATCGTGGCTCACCCCTCCACTTT. It encodes CASSLDRGSPLHF.

V gene TRBV10-3 combines with J gene TRBJ2-1, with 14 bases fitting TRBD2. This CDR3 is built from 20 residues. Germline assignment: CDR1 ENHRY and CDR2 SYGVKD. After removal of 0 bases from V and 6 bases from J, the junction contained 13 bases not matched to a gene. The chain's CDR3 is CAISESAGTSGRYRGNEQFF. CDR3 sequence (DNA): TGTGCCATCAGTGAGTCCGCGGGGACTAGCGGGAGATATAGGGGCAATGAGCAGTTCTTC.

The chain has TRBV28 and TRBJ1-3; D is unresolved. Trimming left V 11 bases short and J 0 bases short, with 11 bases between. The CDR3 runs to 13 residues. Germline loops: CDR1 MDHEN, CDR2 SYDVKM. This CDR3 is CALLTDSGNTIYF. CDR3 bases: TGTGCCCTCCTAACCGACTCTGGAAACACCATATATTTT.

J is TRBJ2-3 and V is TRBV28, with D hard to call. Germline V gene data show CDR1 as MDHEN and CDR2 as SYDVKM. Trimming left V 5 bases short and J 7 bases short, with 16 bases between. This CDR3 region has 14 residues. CDR3 sequence (DNA): TGTGCCAGCAGTCAACTCCGGGCCGACAATACGCAGTATTTT. Translating gives CASSQLRADNTQYF.

This chain connects TRBV18 to TRBJ1-4; D is undetermined. CDR1 is KGHSH and CDR2 is LQKENI in the germline V gene. V gave up 5 bases and J gave up 5 bases, with 12 bases separating them. This CDR3 comprises 14 residues. DNA of the CDR3: TGTGCCAGCTCAGGAGACCGAGGAAATGAAAAACTGTTTTTT. Translation: CASSGDRGNEKLFF.

J is TRBJ2-2 and V is TRBV24-1, with D perhaps TRBD1 (6 bases). The CDR3 is 16 residues long. Trimming pared 1 base from V and 3 bases from J, leaving 11 bases between. Germline-derived CDR1 and CDR2 are KGHDR and SFDVKD. CDR3 in amino acids: CATSDFGRGDTGELFF. The CDR3 DNA sequence: TGTGCCACCAGTGATTTCGGCAGGGGAGACACCGGGGAGCTGTTTTTT.

The V and J genes are TRBV7-2 and TRBJ1-2; possibly TRBD1 for D (6 bases). The CDR3 runs 13 residues. Trimming removed 4 bases at V and 6 bases at J, with 12 bases between. CDR1 is SGHTA and CDR2 is FQGNSA in the germline V gene. CDR3 bases: TGTGCCAGCAGCTACCTCAGGGGTGATGGCTACACCTTC. This translates into CASSYLRGDGYTF.

The chain carries TRBV19 and TRBJ1-1, with D unresolved. Trimming stripped 0 bases from V and 7 bases from J, with 9 bases between. This CDR3 contains 13 residues. In germline, CDR1 is LNHDA, CDR2 SQIVND (reference sequence). CDR3: CASSIDGGLEAFF. In nucleotides, the CDR3 is TGTGCCAGTAGTATAGATGGAGGACTTGAAGCTTTCTTT.

This rearrangement joins TRBV10-1 to TRBJ2-1; the match to TRBD1 covers 7 bases. J lost 4 bases, V lost 9 bases, and 9 bases had no gene match. The CDR3 totals 14 residues. Germline lookup yields CDR1 WNHNN and CDR2 SYGVQD (reference sequence). Written as DNA, the CDR3 is TGCGCCAGATCTTACAGGGGACCATACAATGAGCAGTTCTTC. It translates to CARSYRGPYNEQFF.

V and J are TRBV6-5 and TRBJ2-7; no reliable D call. V dropped 6 bases and J dropped 0 bases, with 15 bases sitting between them. The CDR3 consists of 15 residues. From germline, CDR1 is MNHEY and CDR2 SVGAGI. In DNA, the CDR3 is TGTGCCAGCAGGGACGTCCGGCAACCCTCCTACGAGCAGTACGTC. Amino acid sequence: CASRDVRQPSYEQYV.